This T cell receptor beta chain was obtained from a study of cytomegalovirus exposure and HLA in healthy donors. Study background: In a later analysis, it was reported that the roughly 120 validation repertoires had been produced on the same platform as the 700 or so repertoires belonging to the first cohort. Points from the study as a whole: Confirmation in vitro established that a few CMV-associated chains were specific for CMV antigens. According to a subsequent analysis, TCR clusters identified in the first cohort showed a tendency to co-occur across the roughly 130 validation repertoires. Rarity held for most TCR sequences, but there were some public TCRs that occurred in many donors.

The protocol was immunoSEQ multiplex PCR, while the TCRdb copy is restricted to in-frame clones and leaves out a portion. Of some 130,000 clones in the sample, approximately 80% were seen once. To note about this clone: Its antigen is not known.

V lost 5 bases, J lost 5 bases, and 23 bases lay in between. Per the germline V gene, CDR1 is SGDLS and CDR2 is YYNGEE. The CDR3 length is 16 residues. The sequence was collected from a young man in good health and CMV-seropositive. The source material was PBMCs. The genes are TRBV9 and TRBJ2-7; maybe TRBD1 (6 bases). CDR3 sequence: CASSRYRDPVVNEQYF. CDR3 bases: TGTGCCAGCAGTCGGTACAGGGACCCCGTGGTGAACGAGCAGTACTTC. The whole variable domain, filled in from reference TRBV9 and TRBJ2-7, reads DSGVTQTPKHLITATGQRVTLRCSPRSGDLSVYWYQQSLDQGLQFLIQYYNGEERAKGNILERFSAQQFPDLHSELNLSSLELGDSALYFCASSRYRDPVVNEQYFGPGTRLTVT.